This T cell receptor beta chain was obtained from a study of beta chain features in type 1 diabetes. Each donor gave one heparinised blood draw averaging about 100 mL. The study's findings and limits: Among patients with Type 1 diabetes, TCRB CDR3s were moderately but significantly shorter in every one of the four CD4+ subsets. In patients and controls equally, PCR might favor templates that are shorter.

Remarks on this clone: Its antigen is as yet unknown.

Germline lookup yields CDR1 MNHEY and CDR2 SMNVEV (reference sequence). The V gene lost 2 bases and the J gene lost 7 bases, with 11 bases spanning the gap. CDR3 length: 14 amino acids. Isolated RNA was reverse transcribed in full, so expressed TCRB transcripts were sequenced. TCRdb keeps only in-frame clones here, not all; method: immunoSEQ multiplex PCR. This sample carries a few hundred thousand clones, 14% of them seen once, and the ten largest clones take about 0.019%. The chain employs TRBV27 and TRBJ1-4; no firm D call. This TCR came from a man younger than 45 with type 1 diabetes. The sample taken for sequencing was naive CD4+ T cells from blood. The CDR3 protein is CASSLRFGSEKLFF. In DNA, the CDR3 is TGTGCCAGCAGTTTAAGGTTTGGGAGTGAAAAACTGTTTTTT.